This T cell receptor beta chain was captured in a study of blood T cell repertoires in COVID-19. Study-wide context: COVID-19 samples from acute and convalescent phases originated in the United States, Italy and Spain. PBMCs, B-cell-depleted T cells, or T cells provided the cDNA or gDNA that made up the material.

The CDR3 runs 14 residues. Germline V lookup: CDR1 SGHRS, CDR2 YFSETQ. The junction had 5 bases not matched to a gene; V was cut back by 3 bases and J by 5 bases. Under the authors' procedure: Amplification of reference gene primers provided the estimated nucleated cell counts. Profiled with immunoSEQ multiplex PCR; TCRdb holds only in-frame clones, not every one. V, J and clone size were drawn from that table, and D and trimming were deduced from the DNA. The data contain more than 95,000 clones, over 75% of them seen just once; the ten biggest clones take up 1.7%. Sequencing was done on a sample of peripheral blood. The chain employs TRBV5-1 and TRBJ1-1; 9 bases are a match to TRBD1. This receptor was obtained from a man aged 55-75 years with acute or convalescent COVID-19. CDR3 in DNA: TGCGCCAGCAGCTCGGGACAGGGTGTTACTGAAGCTTTCTTT. This encodes CASSSGQGVTEAFF.